This record looks at one TCR beta chain sequence and its context. This clone was observed a single time. The clone's antigen remains unknown. No clone much larger than this one lies a single base away; base qualities are absent. The sample's time point label, decoded: about 28 days (+/-7) after the second vaccine dose. Because spike-specific TCR depth and breadth did not differ between the two schedules, AZD1222 recipients who got a second dose at roughly 4 weeks were pooled with those who got a second dose at roughly 12 weeks. The vaccinee samples were drawn from two UK trials, COV001 and COV002, one of which was a single-blind randomized controlled phase 2/3 trial testing AZD1222 (ChAdOx1 nCoV-19) in healthy adults. For TCRbeta chain sequencing, PBMC samples from trial participants were taken at day 0 and at day 28 after the second dose. The CDR3 regions of human TCRbeta chains were subjected to immunosequencing. Per the source publication's procedure: TCRs in the repertoires were matched against a reference library of SARS-CoV-2-specific TCRs that had been generated with the MIRA antigen-specificity platform. Breadth was defined as the fraction of unique TCRs that were SARS-CoV-2-associated. Depth was defined as the fraction of total T cells that were SARS-CoV-2-associated. Using the MIRA data, every spike-specific TCR was mapped to the spike region that the TCR reacted to and assigned to either a CD4 or a CD8 class. Log10-transformed breadth and depth values were compared by one-way ANOVA with Sidak's multiple comparisons tests. TCRdb took over this immuneACCESS table, retaining in-frame rearrangements with V and J assigned. Such tables are incomplete; in checked studies, under half of the missing clones stem from an unresolved V gene, and the remainder is unexplained. Clone size and the V and J calls come from that table; the DNA yielded D and trimming. Within this sample are fewer than 130,000 clones, with around nine tenths of them counted one time only. About 2.5% of the sample is taken by the ten largest.

This entry belongs to a study of T cell responses to AZD1222 COVID-19 vaccine listed by TCRdb under 2021. Background on the whole study: A total of just over 230 trial participants underwent TCR sequencing, of whom roughly 210 had received two doses of AZD1222 and 26 had received two doses of the MenACWY control vaccine. Trial participants were enrolled by age into 18-55, 56-69 and 70-plus year subgroups, with roughly 150, 30 and 60 TCR-sequenced participants respectively.

Study-level results and caveats: A significant rise in spike-specific TCR breadth and depth was observed after two AZD1222 doses relative to day 0 and relative to MenACWY recipients. CD4 TCRs associated with the vaccine covered the entire spike protein, and the dominant responses were in regions 160-218 and 743-854. Conclusions about previously exposed vaccinees are limited, since just a handful of AZD1222 recipients were seropositive for SARS-CoV-2 at baseline. In the small 56-69-year group, the increase in depth fell short of significance, most likely because of low power. Participants were mostly white British and included more females than males, and it was suggested by the authors that clonal diversity may have been underestimated. Because no day 14 peak-response samples were available, repertoires were characterized only after the peak T cell response. Reportedly, almost half of the unique spike-specific TCRs recognized epitopes lying outside the regions that are mutated in the B.1.351 and B.1.1.7 variants.

Reading from cysteine to phenylalanine, the CDR3 counts 15 amino acids. The sequence is cut down to CDR3 DNA, 45 bases in frame from base 1. CDR1 is given as MDHEN and CDR2 as SYDVKM, both from the germline V gene. Trimming leaves V shorter by 5 bases and J shorter by 1 base, with the junction holding 6 bases beyond the gene matches. The sequence links TRBV28 to TRBJ2-7; 9 bases in between match TRBD2. Sequenced here: peripheral blood, sampled 28 days after the second AZD1222 dose. The TCR was taken from an adult who received the AZD1222 COVID-19 vaccine. The bases are TGTGCCAGCAGTCCTCATAGCGGGGGTTCCTACGAGCAGTACTTC. This gives the protein CASSPHSGGSYEQYF.